The 23 T cell receptor beta chains below were found in one sample sequenced in a study of human T cells and chemical hapten exposure. Time point noted: pre-sensitization, week 0. As to treatment: therapeutic diphenylcyclopropenone sensitization with weekly scalp DPC. MiXCR, run by TCRdb on the RACE reads, gives a single entry per CDR3 protein. The sample records nearly 110,000 distinct CDR3 sequences, 10% to 15% being singletons. This sample comprised whole blood, obtained in connection with sensitization to the hapten diphenylcyclopropenone (DPC). Receptor source: a woman in her 50s with alopecia areata. Some clones in this sample may be carry-over from other donors' samples.

There are a few counts of this clonotype. The CDR3, as DNA: TGTGCCAGCTCACCAGTGGACACAAACACCGGGGAGCTGTTTTTT. Protein product: CASSPVDTNTGELFF. The V and J genes are TRBV18 and TRBJ2-2; possible D gene TRBD1, 5 bases. Germline-derived CDR1 and CDR2 are KGHSH and LQKENI. The CDR3 totals 15 residues. Trimming removed 2 bases at V and 2 bases at J, with 9 bases between.

This clonotype was observed many times. The chain recombines TRBV28 with TRBJ1-4; D is unresolved. The CDR3 has 12 residues. Deletions cut 3 bases from V and 8 bases from J, with 7 bases between. The germline V gene has CDR1 MDHEN and CDR2 SYDVKM. Here the CDR3 reads CASSLGGEKLFF. The CDR3 region has the DNA TGTGCCAGCAGTTTGGGAGGGGAAAAACTGTTTTTT. Full variable domain (missing parts from reference TRBV28 and TRBJ1-4): DVKVTQSSRYLVKRTGEKVFLECVQDMDHENMFWYRQDPGLGLRLIYFSYDVKMKEKGDIPEGYSVSREKKERFSLILESASTNQTSMYLCASSLGGEKLFFGSGTQLSVL.

The V call is TRBV4-2, the J call TRBJ2-5, with D possibly matching TRBD2 (5 bases). Trimming left V 0 bases short and J 6 bases short, with 11 bases between. The CDR3 extends over 14 amino acids. Per the germline V gene, CDR1 is LGHNA and CDR2 is YNFKEQ. The DNA for the CDR3 is TGTGCCAGCAGCCAAGATCGGGGTGGAAAGACCCAGTACTTC. It encodes CASSQDRGGKTQYF.

This clonotype was observed a few times. The gene calls are TRBV29-1 and TRBJ1-3; the D is unclear. Looked up from germline, CDR1 is SQVTM and CDR2 is ANQGSEA. This CDR3 region has 13 residues. V was cut by 6 bases and J by 8 bases, with 17 bases left in between. This CDR3 is CSVADPYRDTIYF. The CDR3 DNA follows: TGCAGCGTGGCGGACCCGTATCGGGACACCATATATTTT.

The table lists this clonotype with many counts. CDR3 DNA: TGTGCCAGCAGCTTAGGGGGGAACACCGGGGAGCTGTTTTTT. It yields the protein CASSLGGNTGELFF. The chain has TRBV7-9 and TRBJ2-2; the D is unclear. The CDR3 length is 14 residues. Deletions cut 1 base from V and 1 base from J, with 4 bases between. Looked up from germline, CDR1 is SEHNR and CDR2 is FQNEAQ (reference sequence).

J is TRBJ2-2 and V is TRBV6-6, with D perhaps given as TRBD1 or TRBD2 (5 bases each). V lost 4 bases and J lost 2, with 17 bases in between. The CDR3 is 17 residues long. Germline lookup yields CDR1 MNHNY and CDR2 SVGAGI (reference sequence). Here the CDR3 DNA reads TGTGCCAGCAGTTCCCCTCGGGGCACTCCTAACACCGGGGAGCTGTTTTTT. Translation: CASSSPRGTPNTGELFF.

Only a few counts were recorded for this clonotype. The rearrangement links TRBV19 to TRBJ1-4; D gene unclear. The germline V gene has CDR1 LNHDA and CDR2 SQIVND (reference sequence). V was clipped by 4 bases and J by 8 bases, with 14 bases between them. This CDR3 spans 14 amino acids. The CDR3 coding sequence is TGTGCCAGTAGTAACGTGAAAATTGGAGAAAAACTGTTTTTT. Its protein product is CASSNVKIGEKLFF.

Only a few counts were recorded for this clonotype. The V gene is TRBV7-9, the J gene TRBJ1-1; D is perhaps TRBD1 (5 bases). This CDR3 spans 13 amino acids. The germline CDR1 and CDR2 sequences are SEHNR and FQNEAQ (reference sequence). V shed 8 bases and J shed 1 base, with 11 bases lying between them. CDR3 nucleotide sequence: TGTGCCAGCGGTTCAACAGGGAACACTGAAGCTTTCTTT. Translating gives CASGSTGNTEAFF.

This clonotype was seen ten or more times. The rearrangement joins TRBV29-1 to TRBJ2-7; D unclear. Trimming stripped 3 bases from V and 4 bases from J, with 19 bases between. The CDR3 is 15 amino acids. Germline V gene data show CDR1 as SQVTM and CDR2 as ANQGSEA. CDR3 bases: TGCAGCGTTGATGTGATTTCTAGAGGTCGGTACGAGCAGTACTTC. Its protein is CSVDVISRGRYEQYF.

This clonotype came up many times. The chain couples TRBV11-2 to TRBJ2-2; D is perhaps TRBD1 (5 bases). CDR1 is SGHAT, CDR2 FQNNGV, per germline. Trimming removed 5 bases from V and 3 bases from J, with 16 bases in between. The CDR3 extends over 16 amino acids. The CDR3 reads CASSRAVAGYTGELFF. CDR3 in DNA: TGTGCCAGCAGCCGCGCCGTCGCAGGGTACACCGGGGAGCTGTTTTTT.

This clonotype was counted many times. This chain links TRBV3-1 with TRBJ2-1, with TRBD2 identical over 8 bases. With V trimmed by 3 bases and J by 6 bases, 10 bases remained unmatched. The CDR3 extends over 16 amino acids. The V gene's germline CDR1 is LGHDT and CDR2 YNNKEL (reference sequence). The CDR3 DNA is TGTGCCAGCAGCCAGGTCGGGACTAGTGTGGGCAATGAGCAGTTCTTC. Translating gives CASSQVGTSVGNEQFF.

The chain employs TRBV18 and TRBJ1-2; D not certain. The V and J ends lost 6 bases and 4 bases respectively, with 15 bases between them. The CDR3 loop spans 14 amino acids. Germline values: CDR1 KGHSH, CDR2 LQKENI. CDR3 sequence reads: CASSAESFTYGYTF. CDR3 sequence (DNA): TGTGCCAGCTCCGCAGAATCATTTACCTATGGCTACACCTTC.

In its sample, this clonotype was seen a few times. V is TRBV28 and J is TRBJ2-7, with TRBD1 identical over 9 bases. Germline CDR1 reads MDHEN; CDR2 reads SYDVKM. The ends lost 3 bases at V and 6 bases at J; junction bases unmatched: 9. The CDR3 spans 15 residues. The CDR3 DNA reads TGTGCCAGCAGTTTGGTGACAGGGGGAGCAGCCGAGCAGTACTTC. Translating gives CASSLVTGGAAEQYF.

The chain carries TRBV28 and TRBJ2-3, with TRBD1 matching over 9 bases. J gave up 3 bases and V 5 bases, and 9 bases lay outside the gene matches. The CDR3 covers 16 residues. The germline V gene encodes CDR1 MDHEN and CDR2 SYDVKM. CDR3 amino acids: CASSHPGQGLTDTQYF. CDR3 DNA: TGTGCCAGCAGTCATCCGGGACAGGGATTGACAGATACGCAGTATTTT.

This chain connects TRBV12-3 or TRBV12-4 to TRBJ1-2, with D possibly being TRBD1 (5 bases). The CDR3 has 13 residues. Trimming removed 0 bases from V and 6 bases from J, with 8 bases in between. The CDR3 DNA reads TGTGCCAGCAGTTTAGCTCAGGGAAATGGCTACACCTTC. Its protein is CASSLAQGNGYTF.

This chain joins TRBV10-2 and TRBJ1-6, with 7 positions matching TRBD1. Trimming at V came to 7 bases and at J to 5 bases, leaving 11 bases not matched to a gene. The CDR3 is made up of 16 amino acids. Germline lookup yields CDR1 WSHSY and CDR2 SAAADI. The CDR3 DNA reads TGCGCCAGCATACCGGGACAGAACCTCAATAATTCACCCCTCCACTTT. Protein product: CASIPGQNLNNSPLHF.

This clonotype was seen only a few times. This chain connects TRBV3-1 to TRBJ2-2; D is perhaps TRBD1 (6 bases). V was cut by 0 bases and J by 5 bases, with 13 bases left in between. This CDR3 is built from 16 residues. Germline V lookup: CDR1 LGHDT, CDR2 YNNKEL (reference sequence). In DNA, the CDR3 is TGTGCCAGCAGCCAAGAAAACAGGGTTGGGACCGGGGAGCTGTTTTTT. It encodes CASSQENRVGTGELFF.

This clonotype was detected many times. V usage is TRBV3-1 and J usage is TRBJ2-7, with 7 bases aligning to TRBD1. The germline V gene encodes CDR1 LGHDT and CDR2 YNNKEL (reference sequence). This CDR3 comprises 15 residues. Trimming took 0 bases from V and 2 from J; bases not matched to a gene: 4. This CDR3 is CASSQDRDSPYEQYF. The CDR3 bases are TGTGCCAGCAGCCAAGATAGGGACAGCCCCTACGAGCAGTACTTC.

V usage is TRBV7-8 and J usage is TRBJ2-3; D may be TRBD2 (6 bases). This CDR3 contains 17 residues. Trimming removed 4 bases at V and 1 base at J, with 18 bases between. CDR1 is SGHVS, CDR2 FQNEAQ, per germline. The CDR3: CASSYPRSGLRTDTQYF. The DNA for the CDR3 is TGTGCCAGCAGCTACCCCCGGTCGGGACTCCGCACAGATACGCAGTATTTT.

The sample holds a few counts of this clonotype. The CDR3 reads CASSPGARGANVLTF. In nucleotides, the CDR3 is TGTGCCAGCTCGCCGGGGGCGCGAGGGGCCAACGTCCTGACTTTC. The chain carries TRBV18 and TRBJ2-6, with D perhaps being TRBD1 or TRBD2 (6 bases each). This CDR3 has 15 residues. Germline V gene data show CDR1 as KGHSH and CDR2 as LQKENI. Trimming pared 6 bases from V and 4 bases from J, leaving 13 bases between.

There are many counts of this clonotype. J is TRBJ2-5 and V is TRBV3-1; a possible D gene is TRBD2 (5 bases). Trimming pared 1 base from V and 0 bases from J, leaving 15 bases between. Germline V lookup: CDR1 LGHDT, CDR2 YNNKEL (reference sequence). The CDR3 runs to 17 residues. In DNA form, the CDR3 reads TGTGCCAGCAGCCAAGGAGGAGGACTCGGGTACCAAGAGACCCAGTACTTC. The encoded protein is CASSQGGGLGYQETQYF.

This rearrangement joins TRBV12-3 or TRBV12-4 to TRBJ2-5, with a weak D call TRBD2 (5 bases). The CDR3 extends over 14 amino acids. V was shortened by 0 bases and J by 1 base, with 6 bases between the two germline ends. CDR3 nucleotides: TGTGCCAGCAGTTTAGCTGCGGGCCAAGAGACCCAGTACTTC. It is translated as CASSLAAGQETQYF.

This clonotype appeared a few times. V usage is TRBV18 and J usage is TRBJ2-7, with D hard to call. The V and J ends lost 1 base and 2 bases respectively, with 15 bases between them. Germline V gene sequence: CDR1 KGHSH, CDR2 LQKENI. CDR3 length: 16 residues. DNA for the CDR3: TGTGCCAGCTCACCACGGATGGATCAGCCGCCCTACGAGCAGTACTTC. It specifies CASSPRMDQPPYEQYF.